The present entry profiles one T cell receptor (beta chain) with its context. Its antigen is as yet unknown. Assay: immunoSEQ multiplex PCR; the TCRdb copy retains only in-frame clones and omits some. The data hold approximately 37,000 clones, with nearly 75% observed a single time. No patient had autoimmune disease or received systemic immunosuppression. The data are from a study of OX40 agonist ivuxolimab in advanced cancers. On the study more broadly: Each dose-escalation patient presented with hepatocellular carcinoma, melanoma, renal cell or head and neck cancer. Three patients got partial responses; one had hepatocellular carcinoma and two had cutaneous melanoma.

Study results and caveats: Averaged across samples, CD8+ T cells carried more expanded clones than CD4+ did.

V was shortened by 2 bases and J by 1 base, with 11 bases between the two germline ends. CDR1 is SNHLY, CDR2 FYNNEI, per germline. This CDR3 has 15 amino acids. This TCR was recovered from an adult with an advanced solid tumor such as melanoma, head and neck, liver or kidney cancer. This chain links TRBV2 with TRBJ1-1; D might be TRBD1 (6 bases). Sample: CD4+ or CD8+ T cells sorted from blood, taken in a trial of the OX40 agonist ivuxolimab. In DNA, the CDR3 is TGTGCCAGCAGTGAAAGGGGGGGCACGAACACTGAAGCTTTCTTT. This codes for CASSERGGTNTEAFF.